The source of this TCR beta chain is a study of blood T cell repertoires in COVID-19. Background on the study: The study drew acute and convalescent COVID-19 samples from the United States, Italy and Spain. T cells, B-cell-depleted T cells, or PBMCs supplied cDNA or gDNA.

V was clipped by 5 bases and J by 7 bases, with 18 bases between them. Germline loops: CDR1 MDHEN, CDR2 SYDVKM. This CDR3 contains 14 residues. Source study methods: Cell counts per sample came from amplifying reference gene primers. The repertoire was sequenced with immunoSEQ multiplex PCR; TCRdb's copy has only in-frame clones and lacks some. V and J calls and clone size are those listed in that table; D and trimming were worked out from the DNA. The table records about 150,000 clones, 85% to 90% of them present only once. Material: peripheral blood. The clonotype was recovered from a man at least 80 years old with acute or convalescent COVID-19. V usage is TRBV28 and J usage is TRBJ2-7; no definite D call. The CDR3 coding sequence is TGTGCCAGCAGTCCTCCCCCCCTTTTTCTGGAGCAGTACTTC. Amino acid sequence: CASSPPPLFLEQYF.